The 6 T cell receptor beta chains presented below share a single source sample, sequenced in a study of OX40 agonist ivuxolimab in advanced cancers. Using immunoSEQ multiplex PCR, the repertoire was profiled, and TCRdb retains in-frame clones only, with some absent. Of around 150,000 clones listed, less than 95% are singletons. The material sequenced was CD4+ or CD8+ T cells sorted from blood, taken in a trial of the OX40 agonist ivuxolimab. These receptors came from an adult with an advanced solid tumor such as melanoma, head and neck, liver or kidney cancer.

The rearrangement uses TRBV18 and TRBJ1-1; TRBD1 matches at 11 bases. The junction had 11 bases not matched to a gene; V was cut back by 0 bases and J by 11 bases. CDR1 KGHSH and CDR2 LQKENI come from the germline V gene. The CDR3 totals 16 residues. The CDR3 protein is CASSPPGQGGRGLAFF. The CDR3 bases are TGTGCCAGCTCACCACCGGGACAGGGGGGTCGAGGTTTGGCTTTCTTT.

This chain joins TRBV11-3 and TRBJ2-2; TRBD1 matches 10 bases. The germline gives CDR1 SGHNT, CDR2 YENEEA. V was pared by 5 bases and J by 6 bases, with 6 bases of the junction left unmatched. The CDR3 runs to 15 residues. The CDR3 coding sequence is TGTGCCAGCAGCGCTCCTGGACAGGGGGCCGGGGAGCTGTTTTTT. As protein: CASSAPGQGAGELFF.

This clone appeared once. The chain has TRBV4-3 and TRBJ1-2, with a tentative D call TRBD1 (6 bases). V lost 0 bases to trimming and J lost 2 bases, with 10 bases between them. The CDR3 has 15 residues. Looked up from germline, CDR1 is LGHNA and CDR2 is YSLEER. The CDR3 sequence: CASSQEWRGNYGYTF. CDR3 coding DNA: TGCGCCAGCAGCCAAGAGTGGAGGGGGAACTATGGCTACACCTTC.

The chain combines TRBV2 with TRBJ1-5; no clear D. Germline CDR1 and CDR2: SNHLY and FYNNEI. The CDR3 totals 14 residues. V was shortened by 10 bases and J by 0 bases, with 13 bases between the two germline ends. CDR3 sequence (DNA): TGTGCCATTTCGGACGGGAATAGCAATCAGCCCCAGCATTTT. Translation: CAISDGNSNQPQHF. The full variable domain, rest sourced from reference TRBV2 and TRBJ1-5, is EPEVTQTPSHQVTQMGQEVILRCVPISNHLYFYWYRQILGQKVEFLVSFYNNEISEKSEIFDDQFSVERPDGSNFTLKIRSTKLEDSAMYFCAISDGNSNQPQHFGDGTRLSIL.

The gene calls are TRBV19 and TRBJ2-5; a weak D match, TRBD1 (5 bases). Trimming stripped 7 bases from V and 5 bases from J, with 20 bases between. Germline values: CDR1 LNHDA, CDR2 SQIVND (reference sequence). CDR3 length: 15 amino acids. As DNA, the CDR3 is TGTGCCAGTATGAGCTCCCGGGCAGGGCGGGAGACCCAGTACTTC. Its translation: CASMSSRAGRETQYF.

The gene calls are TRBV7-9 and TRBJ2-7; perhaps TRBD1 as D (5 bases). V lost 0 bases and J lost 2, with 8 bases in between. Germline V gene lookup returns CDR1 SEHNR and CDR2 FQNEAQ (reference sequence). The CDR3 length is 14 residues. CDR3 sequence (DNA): TGTGCCAGCAGCTTAGCGACAGCGACCTACGAGCAGTACTTC. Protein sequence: CASSLATATYEQYF.